This TCR beta chain came from a study of vaccination effects on CD4 cells after COVID-19. Study details: After the second dose, samples were taken at median day 72.

Produced via immunoSEQ multiplex PCR; TCRdb's table is partial and in-frame only. The table includes more than 60,000 clones, about 67% detected once. To note about this clone: Its cognate antigen is unknown.

General study points: In healthy vaccinees, only 1 of 255 vaccine-induced clones cross-reacted with common cold coronaviruses. Marked clonal contraction of both clone types appeared late after vaccination.

CDR1 is SGHKS, CDR2 YYEKEE, per germline (reference sequence). V was clipped by 2 bases and J by 8 bases; unmatched bases: 6. This CDR3 spans 15 amino acids. Isolation of CD4+ T cells took place after ten to eleven days of culture. As their vaccination, participants received two doses of either BNT162b2 or mRNA-1273. The sequenced sample was CD4+ T cells from PBMCs cultured without peptide, obtained after COVID-19 vaccination. This chain links TRBV5-5 with TRBJ1-4; 10 nucleotides match TRBD1. This receptor was obtained from a human donor who received a COVID-19 vaccine. CDR3 protein: CASSLGDRGGEKLFF. CDR3 DNA sequence: TGTGCCAGCAGCTTAGGGGACAGGGGAGGAGAAAAACTGTTTTTT.